This T cell receptor (beta chain) was recorded in a study of siplizumab effects on memory and regulatory T cells. Study outcomes and limitations: For siplizumab cultures, the suppressive function of their proliferating Tregs was not confirmed.

Measured with immunoSEQ multiplex PCR; TCRdb has only the in-frame clones, and not every one. The table has 87,000 or so clones, around 89% seen once. On this clone itself: The antigen remains undetermined.

The length of the CDR3 is 15 residues. V lost 2 bases and J 7 bases, leaving 17 bases between the germline ends. In germline, CDR1 is SGHTA, CDR2 FQGNSA. The chain couples TRBV7-2 to TRBJ1-1; D is ambiguous. Sequencing was done on a sample of CD4+ T cells sorted from blood. This clonotype was obtained from a human donor in good health. The chain's CDR3 is CASSLIPGRDGEAFF. DNA of the CDR3: TGTGCCAGCAGCTTAATTCCCGGCCGCGACGGTGAAGCTTTCTTT.